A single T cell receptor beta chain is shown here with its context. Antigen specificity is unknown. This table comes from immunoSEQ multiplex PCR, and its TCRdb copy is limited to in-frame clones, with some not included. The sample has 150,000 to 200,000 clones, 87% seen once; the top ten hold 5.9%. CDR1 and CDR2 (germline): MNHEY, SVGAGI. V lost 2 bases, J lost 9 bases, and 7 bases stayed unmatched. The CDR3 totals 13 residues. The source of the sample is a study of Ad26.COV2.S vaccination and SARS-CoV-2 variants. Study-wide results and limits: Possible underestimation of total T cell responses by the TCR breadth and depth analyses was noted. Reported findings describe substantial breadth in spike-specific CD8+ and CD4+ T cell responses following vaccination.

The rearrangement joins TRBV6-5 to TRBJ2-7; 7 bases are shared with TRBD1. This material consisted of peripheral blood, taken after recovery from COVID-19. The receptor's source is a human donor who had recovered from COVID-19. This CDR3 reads CASSYRDRAVQYF. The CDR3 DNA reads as TGTGCCAGCAGTTACCGGGACAGAGCTGTGCAGTACTTC.